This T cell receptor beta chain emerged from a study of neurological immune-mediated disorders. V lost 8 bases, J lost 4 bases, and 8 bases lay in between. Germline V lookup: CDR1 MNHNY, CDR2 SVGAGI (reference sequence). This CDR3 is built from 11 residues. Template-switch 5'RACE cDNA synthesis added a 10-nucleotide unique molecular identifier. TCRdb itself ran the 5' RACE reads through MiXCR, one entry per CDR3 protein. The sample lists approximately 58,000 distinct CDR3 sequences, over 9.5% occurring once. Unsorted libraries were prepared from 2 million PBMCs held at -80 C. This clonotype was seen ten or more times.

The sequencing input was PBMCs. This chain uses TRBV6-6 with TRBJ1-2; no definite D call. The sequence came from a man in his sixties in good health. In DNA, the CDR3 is TGTGCCAGCGACGGGAGCTATGGCTACACCTTC. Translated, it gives CASDGSYGYTF.